These 12 T cell receptor beta chains were all obtained from the same sample, sequenced in a study of blood T cell repertoires in COVID-19. TCRdb keeps only in-frame clones here, not all; method: immunoSEQ multiplex PCR. The sample lists 55,000 to 65,000 clones, about 86% occurring once. The sequenced material came from peripheral blood. Receptors originate from a man between 60 and 75 years old with acute or convalescent COVID-19.

The chain carries TRBV25-1 and TRBJ1-1; a weak D match, TRBD1 (6 bases). The germline gives CDR1 MGHDK, CDR2 SYGVNS. V was cut by 3 bases and J by 4 bases, with 15 bases left in between. The CDR3 contains 15 residues. This CDR3 reads CASSEYRAGVTEAFF. For the CDR3, the DNA is TGTGCCAGCAGTGAGTACAGGGCAGGGGTCACTGAAGCTTTCTTT.

The chain is built from TRBV6-6 and TRBJ2-3; D remains unclear. The CDR3 contains 11 residues. Trimming removed 8 bases from V and 4 bases from J, with 7 bases in between. Germline V gene lookup returns CDR1 MNHNY and CDR2 SVGAGI (reference sequence). DNA for the CDR3: TGTGCCAGCGTTGGAGCAGATACGCAGTATTTT. Protein product: CASVGADTQYF.

The V call is TRBV9, the J call TRBJ2-7; 9 bases align to TRBD2. Losses at the gene ends were 3 bases for V and 4 bases for J; bases not matched to a gene: 2. Germline values: CDR1 SGDLS, CDR2 YYNGEE. This CDR3 comprises 13 residues. The CDR3 loop reads CASSAGLAYEQYF. Written as DNA, the CDR3 is TGTGCCAGCAGCGCGGGACTAGCATACGAGCAGTACTTC.

V and J are TRBV4-1 and TRBJ2-3; D might be TRBD2 (5 bases). Germline CDR1 and CDR2: MGHRA and YSYEKL. This CDR3 region has 16 residues. V shed 0 bases and J shed 1 base, with 11 bases lying between them. In nucleotides, the CDR3 is TGCGCCAGCAGCCAAGAGGGGAGCCCGGGCACAGATACGCAGTATTTT. This encodes CASSQEGSPGTDTQYF.

This rearrangement joins TRBV5-4 to TRBJ2-7; D call uncertain. The CDR3 loop spans 14 amino acids. From germline, CDR1 is SGHNT and CDR2 YYREEE (reference sequence). The germline V and J ends were trimmed by 4 bases and 2 bases, with 13 bases remaining between them. The CDR3 DNA reads as TGTGCCAGCAGCCCCTACCTATCCACCTACGAGCAGTACTTC. Amino acids: CASSPYLSTYEQYF.

The V and J genes are TRBV18 and TRBJ2-7, with TRBD2 matching 14 bases. The V segment lost 4 bases and the J segment 0 bases; nucleotides outside the gene matches: 2. There are 16 residues in the CDR3. The germline CDR1 and CDR2 sequences are KGHSH and LQKENI. The DNA for the CDR3 is TGTGCCAGCTCACGGGGACTAGCGGGAGTCTCCTACGAGCAGTACTTC. Amino acids: CASSRGLAGVSYEQYF. Filled out from reference TRBV18 and TRBJ2-7, the complete variable domain reads NAGVMQNPRHLVRRRGQEARLRCSPMKGHSHVYWYRQLPEEGLKFMVYLQKENIIDESGMPKERFSAEFPKEGPSILRIQQVVRGDSAAYFCASSRGLAGVSYEQYFGPGTRLTVT.

J is TRBJ1-5 and V is TRBV21-1; TRBD1, the D gene given by the table, was not confirmed from the DNA. TRBV21-1 has pseudogene status. CDR3 size: 22 residues. CDR3 protein: CASSKDKLITDRYVYSNQPQHF. CDR3 DNA sequence: TGTGCCAGCAGCAAAGACAAGCTAATAACGGACAGATATGTCTATAGCAATCAGCCCCAGCATTTT.

The gene calls are TRBV29-1 and TRBJ2-3; D may be TRBD1 (6 bases). Germline loops: CDR1 SQVTM, CDR2 ANQGSEA. Trimming left V 4 bases short and J 4 bases short, with 12 bases between. The CDR3 has 13 residues. The CDR3 DNA is TGCAGCGTTGCCCAGGGGACGGCAGATACGCAGTATTTT. It encodes CSVAQGTADTQYF.

This rearrangement joins TRBV4-1 to TRBJ2-7; 7 nucleotides align to TRBD1. The CDR3 loop spans 15 amino acids. Germline lookup yields CDR1 MGHRA and CDR2 YSYEKL. After removal of 1 base from V and 3 bases from J, the junction contained 6 bases not matched to a gene. The CDR3 is CASSQGGRGNYEQYF. The CDR3 bases are TGCGCCAGCAGCCAAGGAGGCAGGGGGAACTACGAGCAGTACTTC.

J is TRBJ1-5 and V is TRBV28; no definite D call. CDR1 MDHEN and CDR2 SYDVKM come from the germline V gene. This CDR3 has 14 residues. V lost 6 bases and J 2 bases, leaving 11 bases between the germline ends. CDR3 bases: TGTGCCAGCAGCCAAGCTCTTGGCAATCAGCCCCAGCATTTT. Translation gives CASSQALGNQPQHF.

The V and J genes are TRBV30 and TRBJ1-1; D is unresolved. Germline CDR1 reads GTSNPN; CDR2 reads SVGIG (reference sequence). The germline V and J ends were trimmed by 0 bases and 0 bases, with 5 bases remaining between them. This CDR3 is 13 amino acids long. CDR3 nucleotide sequence: TGTGCCTGGAGTGTAGCAATGAACACTGAAGCTTTCTTT. This gives the protein CAWSVAMNTEAFF.

The chain uses TRBV5-1 and TRBJ2-1, with a possible D match to TRBD2 (6 bases). Germline V gene sequence: CDR1 SGHRS, CDR2 YFSETQ. The CDR3 spans 15 residues. With 0 bases removed from V and 4 bases from J, the gap between germline ends came to 11 bases. The CDR3 coding sequence is TGCGCCAGCAGCTTGGCGGTTAGCGGTTACAATGAGCAGTTCTTC. It encodes CASSLAVSGYNEQFF.